These T cell receptor beta chains were read from a single sample in a study of T cells after yellow fever vaccination. One entry per CDR3 protein results from TCRdb running MiXCR on the 5' RACE reads. Counted here are just under 600,000 distinct CDR3 sequences, approximately 15% occurring once; the ten biggest clones make up 11% to 15%. The material was PBMCs, obtained on the day of the yellow fever booster vaccination. Receptors originate from a man younger than 40 who received the YFV17D yellow fever vaccine. Each CDR3 is given with its conserved first and last residue. Fields, in order: D gene, J gene, V gene, clone size, CDR3 DNA, CDR3 protein. The D gene is left open where the match is weak. Clone size appears in some rows only: once, few, many, or a class for an expanded clone.

D gene: -
J gene: TRBJ2-5
V gene: TRBV18
clone size: -
CDR3 DNA: TGTGCCAGCTCATCCAAGGGGAACCAAGGGACCCAGTACTTC
CDR3 protein: CASSSKGNQGTQYF

D gene: TRBD2
J gene: TRBJ2-1
V gene: TRBV3-1
clone size: -
CDR3 DNA: TGTGCCAGCAGCGTCACTAGCGGGAGAGGAAATGAGCAGTTCTTC
CDR3 protein: CASSVTSGRGNEQFF

D gene: -
J gene: TRBJ2-4
V gene: TRBV10-3
clone size: few
CDR3 DNA: TGTGCCATCAGTGTTAGGCCGCCGCGGGCCAAAAACATTCAGTACTTC
CDR3 protein: CAISVRPPRAKNIQYF

D gene: TRBD1
J gene: TRBJ1-4
V gene: TRBV7-9
clone size: few
CDR3 DNA: TGTGCCAGCAGCCGACAGGGGTTCAATGAAAAACTGTTTTTT
CDR3 protein: CASSRQGFNEKLFF

D gene: TRBD2
J gene: TRBJ2-6
V gene: TRBV27
clone size: -
CDR3 DNA: TGTGCCAGCAGTTGGGGACTAGCGGGAGGAACTCCCGGGGCCAACGTCCTGACTTTC
CDR3 protein: CASSWGLAGGTPGANVLTF

D gene: -
J gene: TRBJ2-1
V gene: TRBV5-1
clone size: few
CDR3 DNA: TGCGCCAGCAGCCTTGTGGGATACTACAATGAGCAGTTCTTC
CDR3 protein: CASSLVGYYNEQFF

D gene: -
J gene: TRBJ2-1
V gene: TRBV20-1
clone size: -
CDR3 DNA: TGCAGTGCAGACTCGCGACTGACCTCCTACAATGAGCAGTTCTTC
CDR3 protein: CSADSRLTSYNEQFF

D gene: TRBD2
J gene: TRBJ2-1
V gene: TRBV19
clone size: few
CDR3 DNA: TGTGCCAGTAGCCCGGGACTAGCGGGAGGGAGCTCCTACAATGAGCAGTTCTTC
CDR3 protein: CASSPGLAGGSSYNEQFF

D gene: TRBD1
J gene: TRBJ2-7
V gene: TRBV5-1
clone size: -
CDR3 DNA: TGCGCCAGCAGCTCTACCGGGGACAGGGTCTACGAGCAGTACTTC
CDR3 protein: CASSSTGDRVYEQYF

D gene: -
J gene: TRBJ2-5
V gene: TRBV1
clone size: -
CDR3 DNA: TGCACCAGCAGCCAAGAGGCAGGCCTACAGACCCAGTACTTC
CDR3 protein: CTSSQEAGLQTQYF

D gene: -
J gene: TRBJ2-5
V gene: TRBV20-1
clone size: -
CDR3 DNA: TGCAGTGCTAGAGATGAGGGACCCGGGTACGGGACCCAGTACTTC
CDR3 protein: CSARDEGPGYGTQYF

D gene: -
J gene: TRBJ2-7
V gene: TRBV7-2
clone size: few
CDR3 DNA: TGTGCCAGCAGCTTAGCCCCGGGCCTTCGGGCCGAGCAGTACTTC
CDR3 protein: CASSLAPGLRAEQYF

D gene: -
J gene: TRBJ2-1
V gene: TRBV6-1
clone size: few
CDR3 DNA: TGTGCCAGCTCCCCCGGGGTCCTTCGGAATGAGCAGTTCTTC
CDR3 protein: CASSPGVLRNEQFF

D gene: -
J gene: TRBJ2-7
V gene: TRBV12-3/TRBV12-4
clone size: -
CDR3 DNA: TGTGCCAGCAAAGGAGATCTCTACGAGCAGTACTTC
CDR3 protein: CASKGDLYEQYF

D gene: TRBD2
J gene: TRBJ2-2
V gene: TRBV5-6
clone size: few
CDR3 DNA: TGTGCCAGCAGCTTGGTTCGGGGGGGCCGAAACGGGGAGCTGTTTTTT
CDR3 protein: CASSLVRGGRNGELFF

D gene: -
J gene: TRBJ2-1
V gene: TRBV21-1
clone size: -
CDR3 DNA: TGTGCCAGCAACCCCCGGGACAAATCCTACAATGAGCAGTTCTTC
CDR3 protein: CASNPRDKSYNEQFF

D gene: TRBD1
J gene: TRBJ2-1
V gene: TRBV5-1
clone size: few
CDR3 DNA: TGCGCCAGCGAGCCGGGACAGGGCTACAATGAGCAGTTCTTC
CDR3 protein: CASEPGQGYNEQFF

D gene: TRBD1
J gene: TRBJ1-2
V gene: TRBV19
clone size: -
CDR3 DNA: TGTGCCAGTAGAAATCCGGGACAGCATTCCGATGGCTACACCTTC
CDR3 protein: CASRNPGQHSDGYTF

D gene: -
J gene: TRBJ2-1
V gene: TRBV7-2
clone size: -
CDR3 DNA: TGTGCCAGCAGCTTCCCGCCTAGCCCCTTTGGCTACAATGAGCAGTTCTTC
CDR3 protein: CASSFPPSPFGYNEQFF

D gene: TRBD2
J gene: TRBJ2-2
V gene: TRBV7-2
clone size: few
CDR3 DNA: TGTGCCAGCAGCTTCAGCGGGAGTTCCGGGGAGCTGTTTTTT
CDR3 protein: CASSFSGSSGELFF

D gene: TRBD2
J gene: TRBJ2-7
V gene: TRBV20-1
clone size: -
CDR3 DNA: TGCTGTGTTTGGGGGACCGGGACTAGCGGAGATTACGAGCAGTACTTC
CDR3 protein: CCVWGTGTSGDYEQYF

D gene: TRBD1
J gene: TRBJ2-3
V gene: TRBV5-1
clone size: -
CDR3 DNA: TGCGCCAGCAGCTTGGAGGGACAGGGGCGAGATACGCAGTATTTT
CDR3 protein: CASSLEGQGRDTQYF

D gene: -
J gene: TRBJ2-7
V gene: TRBV7-2
clone size: -
CDR3 DNA: TGTGCCAGCAGCCCATTCGAGGGCGCCGAGCAGTACTTC
CDR3 protein: CASSPFEGAEQYF

D gene: -
J gene: TRBJ2-5
V gene: TRBV5-1
clone size: few
CDR3 DNA: TGCGCCAGCAGCTTTATGGCAGGGACCGTACAAGAGACCCAGTACTTC
CDR3 protein: CASSFMAGTVQETQYF

D gene: -
J gene: TRBJ2-1
V gene: TRBV27
clone size: few
CDR3 DNA: TGTGCCAGCGGGATGGGCGGACTCGAGCAGTTCTTC
CDR3 protein: CASGMGGLEQFF

D gene: TRBD2
J gene: TRBJ2-1
V gene: TRBV5-1
clone size: many
CDR3 DNA: TGCGCCAGCAGCTTGGCCGTAGCGGGAGACGTCAATGAGCAGTTCTTC
CDR3 protein: CASSLAVAGDVNEQFF

D gene: -
J gene: TRBJ2-7
V gene: TRBV19
clone size: few
CDR3 DNA: TGTGCCAGCCTCGAGGGGTCCGAGCAGTACTTC
CDR3 protein: CASLEGSEQYF

D gene: TRBD1
J gene: TRBJ1-6
V gene: TRBV27
clone size: few
CDR3 DNA: TGTGCCAGCAGTTTCCGGGACAGGGGCTCACCCCTCCACTTT
CDR3 protein: CASSFRDRGSPLHF

D gene: TRBD2
J gene: TRBJ2-1
V gene: TRBV25-1
clone size: few
CDR3 DNA: TGTGCCAGCAGTGGTGGACTAGAGGGTGCCGATGAGCAGTTCTTC
CDR3 protein: CASSGGLEGADEQFF

D gene: TRBD2
J gene: TRBJ2-1
V gene: TRBV14
clone size: -
CDR3 DNA: TGTGCCAGCAGCCACAGGACTAGCGGGGGCACGAATGAGCAGTTCTTC
CDR3 protein: CASSHRTSGGTNEQFF

D gene: TRBD2
J gene: TRBJ2-3
V gene: TRBV5-1
clone size: few
CDR3 DNA: TGCGCCAGCAGCTTCACCGGCCCAGCGGGAGTCGGGGGCTCAGATACGCAGTATTTT
CDR3 protein: CASSFTGPAGVGGSDTQYF

D gene: -
J gene: TRBJ2-3
V gene: TRBV19
clone size: few
CDR3 DNA: TGTGCCAGTAGTCACCCAGGGGGGGGAAGCACAGATACGCAGTATTTT
CDR3 protein: CASSHPGGGSTDTQYF

D gene: -
J gene: TRBJ1-1
V gene: TRBV6-5
clone size: many
CDR3 DNA: TGTGCCAGCAGTTACTCAGGGGGGAACACTGAAGCTTTCTTT
CDR3 protein: CASSYSGGNTEAFF

D gene: -
J gene: TRBJ2-1
V gene: TRBV18
clone size: -
CDR3 DNA: TGTGCCAGCTCACCATTCGGCCCAGCGGCACAAAAGAGGGGTGAGCAGTTCTTC
CDR3 protein: CASSPFGPAAQKRGEQFF

D gene: TRBD2
J gene: TRBJ2-1
V gene: TRBV20-1
clone size: -
CDR3 DNA: TGCAGTGCCTTCAGCGGGAGGAGTCTCAATGAGCAGTTCTTC
CDR3 protein: CSAFSGRSLNEQFF

D gene: -
J gene: TRBJ2-1
V gene: TRBV10-2
clone size: -
CDR3 DNA: TGCGCCAGCAGCAGGTTTTCGGATGAGCAGTTCTTC
CDR3 protein: CASSRFSDEQFF

D gene: TRBD1
J gene: TRBJ2-5
V gene: TRBV5-1
clone size: -
CDR3 DNA: TGCGCCAGCACTTTACGCAATATTGGGACAGGGGGCACGGAGACCCAGTACTTC
CDR3 protein: CASTLRNIGTGGTETQYF

D gene: -
J gene: TRBJ1-1
V gene: TRBV18
clone size: -
CDR3 DNA: TGTGCCAGCTCACCACCCTGGCCAGGAGCTTTCTTT
CDR3 protein: CASSPPWPGAFF

D gene: -
J gene: TRBJ2-7
V gene: TRBV20-1
clone size: few
CDR3 DNA: TGCAGCGCACCCCATCCACTTGGACAGTCCTACGAGCAGTACTTC
CDR3 protein: CSAPHPLGQSYEQYF

D gene: TRBD2
J gene: TRBJ2-1
V gene: TRBV4-2
clone size: -
CDR3 DNA: TGTGCCAGCAGCCAAGTAGAGCGGGAGGGCCGGGATGAGCAGTTCTTC
CDR3 protein: CASSQVEREGRDEQFF

D gene: TRBD2
J gene: TRBJ2-5
V gene: TRBV4-2
clone size: -
CDR3 DNA: TGTGCCAGCAGCCAAGATAAACTAGCGGGAGGGCCGGTGGAGACCCAGTACTTC
CDR3 protein: CASSQDKLAGGPVETQYF

D gene: TRBD1
J gene: TRBJ2-7
V gene: TRBV14
clone size: few
CDR3 DNA: TGTGCCAGCAGCCAACACAGGGGGCGCATAGGCTACGAGCAGTACTTC
CDR3 protein: CASSQHRGRIGYEQYF

D gene: -
J gene: TRBJ2-1
V gene: TRBV5-1
clone size: few
CDR3 DNA: TGCGCCAGCAGTGACTCCGGGACAACCTACAATGAGCAGTTCTTC
CDR3 protein: CASSDSGTTYNEQFF

D gene: -
J gene: TRBJ1-1
V gene: TRBV20-1
clone size: -
CDR3 DNA: TGCAGTGCTAGAGACCCTCGGGGGGTGACTGAAGCTTTCTTT
CDR3 protein: CSARDPRGVTEAFF

D gene: -
J gene: TRBJ1-1
V gene: TRBV5-1
clone size: -
CDR3 DNA: TGCGCCAGCAGCTTGGGTGAGGTGGCCACTGAAGCTTTCTTT
CDR3 protein: CASSLGEVATEAFF

D gene: -
J gene: TRBJ2-1
V gene: TRBV12-3/TRBV12-4
clone size: -
CDR3 DNA: TGTGCCAGCGCAGGGTACCTAACCTACAATGAGCAGTTCTTC
CDR3 protein: CASAGYLTYNEQFF

D gene: -
J gene: TRBJ2-2
V gene: TRBV10-3
clone size: few
CDR3 DNA: TGTGCCATCAGGCGGCAGGGGAACACCGGGGAGCTGTTTTTT
CDR3 protein: CAIRRQGNTGELFF

D gene: TRBD2
J gene: TRBJ2-5
V gene: TRBV4-2
clone size: few
CDR3 DNA: TGTGCCAGCAGCCAAGCTGCTAGCGGGAGGATCGGGGGAGAGACCCAGTACTTC
CDR3 protein: CASSQAASGRIGGETQYF

D gene: TRBD1
J gene: TRBJ1-1
V gene: TRBV29-1
clone size: few
CDR3 DNA: TGCAGCGCCGACAGGGGTAACACTGAAGCTTTCTTT
CDR3 protein: CSADRGNTEAFF

D gene: -
J gene: TRBJ2-3
V gene: TRBV5-5
clone size: few
CDR3 DNA: TGTGCCAGCAGCTTGGGACGGGACTTCACTACAGATACGCAGTATTTT
CDR3 protein: CASSLGRDFTTDTQYF

D gene: TRBD2
J gene: TRBJ2-4
V gene: TRBV30
clone size: few
CDR3 DNA: TGTGCCTGGAGTGCTCTCCGCTTGTCCGGGAGGGCCAAAAACATTCAGTACTTC
CDR3 protein: CAWSALRLSGRAKNIQYF

D gene: TRBD2
J gene: TRBJ2-3
V gene: TRBV5-1
clone size: -
CDR3 DNA: TGCGCCAGCAGCGGGGGGGACTTGTCCAATACGCAGTATTTT
CDR3 protein: CASSGGDLSNTQYF